The present entry profiles one T cell receptor beta chain with its context. It has no known antigen specificity. The record has no base qualities; no much larger clone is one base away. Patients with autoimmune disease history or receiving systemic immunosuppression were excluded from the trial. Peripheral blood for TCR sequencing was collected from all dose cohorts at baseline, on cycle 4 day 1, and on cycle 7 day 1. Samples were obtained from an open-label, multicenter, first-in-human phase I dose-escalation trial of ivuxolimab. The trial enrolled adults with locally advanced or metastatic head and neck squamous cell, hepatocellular, melanoma or renal cell carcinoma. Before TCR sequencing, CD4+ T cells and CD8+ T cells from peripheral blood were sorted into separate populations. V loses 1 base of germline sequence and J loses 9 bases, and the interval between the two ends is 10 bases. The CDR3 spans 13 residues, from the cysteine through the phenylalanine. The sequence is cut down to CDR3 DNA, 39 bases in frame from base 1. CDR1 is given as SGHVS and CDR2 as FNYEAQ, both from the germline V gene.

The data originate from a study of OX40 agonist ivuxolimab in advanced cancers. Notes on the research overall: Ivuxolimab, which targeted the costimulatory receptor OX40 (CD134), was an agonistic, fully human IgG2 monoclonal antibody. The point of sequencing TCRbeta in the periphery was to test whether ivuxolimab changed TCR sequence diversity and drove clonal T-cell expansion. Intravenous ivuxolimab was administered to patients every 2 weeks at six dose levels: 0.01, 0.1, 0.3, 1.5, 3 and 10 mg/kg. Partial responses were achieved by three dose-escalation patients, of whom one had hepatocellular carcinoma and two had cutaneous melanoma. A male proportion of around 81% and a mean age of about 60 years, ranging from roughly 23 to 80, were recorded for the dose-escalation cohort. The paper reports the monotherapy dose-escalation portion (N of about 50 patients) of the phase I ivuxolimab trial. Prior anti-PD-1, anti-PD-L1 or anti-CTLA-4 therapy was permitted, and about two fifths of dose-escalation patients had received checkpoint inhibitors. Among the roughly 50 dose-escalation patients, about 19 had hepatocellular carcinoma, around 15 melanoma, 9 renal cell carcinoma and 9 head and neck cancer. Overall study results and their limits: In the 0.1-3.0 mg/kg groups, partial responders had among the lowest normalized peripheral clonal expansion, particularly in CD8+ T cells. Low levels of normalized T-cell clonal expansion were also seen in some patients who did not respond. The antigen specificity of the peripheral T cells that underwent clonal expansion was not determined. Clonal expansion of both CD4+ and CD8+ blood T cells was observed from baseline to week 6 at doses 0.1 to 3.0 mg/kg. On average, CD8+ T cells showed more expanded clones than CD4+ T cells after ivuxolimab.

Genomic DNA was extracted from sorted cells for sequencing of the TCRbeta CDR3 region. TCRbeta CDR3 regions were sequenced using the immunoSEQ Assay. TCRdb took this table from immuneACCESS and kept in-frame rearrangements with V and J called. Such tables lack part of the clones; where checked against another copy, unresolved V genes explain under half of the gap, and the rest is unexplained. The sample records more than 25,000 clones, about 87% of which are singletons. Of the sample, around 21% falls within the top ten clones. The sequencing used CD4+ or CD8+ T cells sorted from blood, collected in a trial of the OX40 agonist ivuxolimab. Recombination linked TRBV7-6 to TRBJ2-1; the D gene remains uncertain. The receptor's source is an adult with an advanced solid tumor such as melanoma, head and neck, liver or kidney cancer. The CDR3 protein: CASSLVSLAEQFF. The DNA sequence is TGTGCCAGCAGCTTAGTTTCTTTGGCTGAGCAGTTCTTC.